The rows below give T cell receptor beta chains drawn from one sample of a study of Tregs in tolerant kidney transplant recipients. Sequencing used immunoSEQ multiplex PCR; TCRdb keeps in-frame clones, though not all of them. This sample has under 90,000 clones; roughly nine tenths occur once, and the top ten carry 1.6%. The material sequenced was CD4+ T cells from blood (PBMCs), taken 24 months after the transplant. Receptors were obtained from a human patient who received a combined kidney and bone marrow transplant. The graft donor may account for some of the T cells. The CDR3 runs from the conserved cysteine through the conserved F or W. Fields, in order: D gene, J gene, V gene, CDR3 protein, CDR3 DNA. The D gene is left open where the match is weak.

TRBD1	TRBJ1-2	TRBV5-1	CASSSGTADSNYGYTF	TGCGCCAGCAGCTCCGGGACAGCGGACTCTAACTATGGCTACACCTTC
-	TRBJ1-4	TRBV29-1	CSVGLYEKLFF	TGCAGCGTTGGACTGTATGAAAAACTGTTTTTT
-	TRBJ2-4	TRBV30	CAWSVRSVWNIQYF	TGTGCCTGGAGTGTACGTTCAGTTTGGAACATTCAGTACTTC
TRBD1	TRBJ2-2	TRBV5-1	CASSSGQGNTGELFF	TGCGCCAGCAGCTCGGGACAGGGGAACACCGGGGAGCTGTTTTTT
-	TRBJ2-5	TRBV10-3	CAISETSLETQYF	TGTGCCATCAGTGAGACTAGTCTCGAGACCCAGTACTTC
TRBD1	TRBJ1-1	TRBV2	CASQQGLSTEAFF	TGTGCCAGTCAACAGGGGTTATCGACTGAAGCTTTCTTT
TRBD2	TRBJ2-3	TRBV15	CATSNSGRNTDTQYF	TGTGCCACCAGCAATAGCGGGAGAAACACAGATACGCAGTATTTT
-	TRBJ1-3	TRBV30	CAWSGRGAGNTIYF	TGTGCCTGGAGTGGTCGGGGGGCTGGAAACACCATATATTTT
TRBD1	TRBJ2-2	TRBV9	CASSVRISWDRDIGGELFF	TGTGCCAGCAGCGTGAGAATTAGTTGGGACAGGGATATAGGCGGGGAGCTGTTTTTT
-	TRBJ2-1	TRBV30	CAWTSLGNEQFF	TGTGCCTGGACTAGCCTCGGCAATGAGCAGTTCTTC
TRBD2	TRBJ2-5	TRBV30	CAWSPGLEGETQYF	TGTGCCTGGAGTCCGGGACTAGAGGGAGAGACCCAGTACTTC
-	TRBJ2-7	TRBV19	CASSILFEQYF	TGTGCCAGTAGTATTCTTTTCGAGCAGTACTTC
-	TRBJ1-3	TRBV6-5	CASSRTGISGNTIYF	TGTGCCAGCAGTCGTACAGGGATCTCCGGAAACACCATATATTTT
TRBD1	TRBJ2-1	TRBV28	CATGQGFNEQFF	TGTGCCACTGGACAGGGGTTCAATGAGCAGTTCTTC
-	TRBJ2-2	TRBV7-9	CASSLYGVGGTGELFF	TGTGCCAGCAGCTTATACGGCGTCGGGGGCACCGGGGAGCTGTTTTTT
TRBD2	TRBJ2-2	TRBV7-8	CASSLVRAGGGTGELFF	TGTGCCAGCAGCTTAGTACGGGCGGGAGGTGGGACCGGGGAGCTGTTTTTT
-	TRBJ2-7	TRBV9	CASSVAGGRYYEQYF	TGTGCCAGCAGCGTAGCGGGGGGCAGATACTACGAGCAGTACTTC